This T cell receptor (beta chain) originates from a study of OX40 agonist ivuxolimab in advanced cancers. Context from the whole study: Ivuxolimab was a fully human IgG2 agonistic monoclonal antibody targeting the costimulatory receptor OX40 (CD134). Intravenous ivuxolimab was administered to patients every 2 weeks at six dose levels: 0.01, 0.1, 0.3, 1.5, 3 and 10 mg/kg. Of the roughly 51 patients in dose escalation, around 19 had hepatocellular carcinoma, some 15 had melanoma, 9 had renal cell carcinoma and 9 had head and neck cancer. A male proportion of almost 85% and a mean age of approximately 58 years, ranging from about 23 to 90, were recorded for the dose-escalation cohort. Patients were allowed to have had prior anti-PD-1, anti-PD-L1 or anti-CTLA-4 therapy, and approximately 40% of the dose-escalation patients had been treated with checkpoint inhibitors. Partial responses occurred in three dose-escalation patients: two with cutaneous melanoma and one with hepatocellular carcinoma. Peripheral TCRbeta sequencing aimed to test whether ivuxolimab altered TCR sequence diversity and caused clonal T-cell expansion. The paper describes the monotherapy dose-escalation part (N of about 50 patients) of the phase I trial of ivuxolimab. Results the study describes overall, beyond this receptor: The antigen specificity of the clonally expanded peripheral T cells was not determined. Low levels of normalized T-cell clonal expansion were also seen in some nonresponding patients. Clonal expansion of both CD4+ and CD8+ blood T cells was observed from baseline to week 6 at doses 0.1 to 3.0 mg/kg. After ivuxolimab, CD8+ T cells had more expanded clones than CD4+ T cells on average. In the 0.1-3.0 mg/kg groups, partial responders were among the patients with the lowest normalized peripheral clonal expansion, particularly in CD8+ T cells.

Patients with a history of autoimmune disease or receiving systemic immunosuppression were excluded from the trial. Peripheral blood for TCR sequencing was drawn from every dose cohort at baseline, at cycle 4 day 1 and at cycle 7 day 1. Samples came from an open-label, multicenter, first-in-human phase I dose-escalation trial of ivuxolimab. Adults with locally advanced or metastatic melanoma, renal cell, hepatocellular, or head and neck squamous cell carcinoma were enrolled in the trial. Before TCR sequencing, CD4+ T cells and CD8+ T cells were sorted from peripheral blood as separate populations. The CDR3 runs 15 residues from the cysteine to the phenylalanine. The DNA shown is the 45-base CDR3, in frame from base 1. V and J lose 6 bases and 4 bases, and a span of 17 bases separates them. Via the germline V gene (reference sequence), CDR1 is LNHDA and CDR2 SQIVND. Genomic DNA was isolated from the sorted cells so that the TCRbeta CDR3 region could be sequenced. The immunoSEQ Assay was used to sequence the TCRbeta CDR3 regions. TCRdb obtained this table from immuneACCESS and retained in-frame rearrangements with V and J assigned. These tables miss some clones; where compared with another copy, unresolved V genes account for less than half of the shortfall, and the remainder is unexplained. Counted in this sample were some 50,000 clones; around 84% of them appeared once. The ten top clones hold around 1.6% of the sample.

Worth noting for this clone: This clone's antigen is unknown. Per-base qualities were not stored, and no clone one base away is much larger.

This clonotype was sampled from an adult with an advanced solid tumor such as melanoma, head and neck, liver or kidney cancer. The sequencing here drew on CD4+ or CD8+ T cells sorted from blood, taken in a trial of the OX40 agonist ivuxolimab. This chain joins TRBV19 to TRBJ2-3; the D gene is perhaps TRBD2, on 5 matching bases. The CDR3 reads as follows: CASRNLQRRSDTQYF. The DNA sequence reads TGTGCCAGTAGAAATCTACAGCGGAGGTCAGATACGCAGTATTTT. Joined to the reference TRBV19 and TRBJ2-3 proteins, this CDR3 gives the full variable domain: DGGITQSPKYLFRKEGQNVTLSCEQNLNHDAMYWYRQDPGQGLRLIYYSQIVNDFQKGDIAEGYSVSREKKESFPLTVTSAQKNPTAFYLCASRNLQRRSDTQYFGPGTRLTVL.